The next 19 T cell receptor beta chains were all read from a single sample in a study of blood T cell repertoires in COVID-19. Some clones are missing from TCRdb's copy, which holds only in-frame ones; the method was immunoSEQ multiplex PCR. The table includes about 48,000 clones, 86% detected once. Sequenced: PBMCs or T cells enriched from blood (not recorded which). The source of these receptors is a woman in her forties or fifties who had recovered from COVID-19.

This chain joins TRBV19 and TRBJ2-5; 7 bases match TRBD2. The CDR3 extends over 20 amino acids. Trimming removed 3 bases from V and 4 bases from J; junction bases left unmatched: 23. Germline CDR1 is LNHDA and CDR2 is SQIVND (reference sequence). CDR3 in amino acids: CASSIFPAISPGLQLETQYF. For the CDR3, the DNA is TGTGCCAGTAGTATTTTCCCGGCGATCTCCCCGGGACTACAACTAGAGACCCAGTACTTC.

This chain joins TRBV5-1 and TRBJ1-6, with D unclear. The V and J ends lost 0 bases and 9 bases respectively, with 10 bases between them. This CDR3 is built from 14 residues. The germline V gene encodes CDR1 SGHRS and CDR2 YFSETQ. The CDR3 DNA reads as TGCGCCAGCAGCTTGGGTTCAGTTATTTCACCCCTCCACTTT. This encodes CASSLGSVISPLHF.

This rearrangement joins TRBV18 to TRBJ1-1, with D unclear. Trimming took 2 bases from V and 1 from J, leaving 8 bases between them. The germline V gene encodes CDR1 KGHSH and CDR2 LQKENI. The CDR3 is 14 residues long. The CDR3 nucleotides read TGTGCCAGCTCACCAATCGCGAGGAACACTGAAGCTTTCTTT. Translated, it gives CASSPIARNTEAFF.

The chain links TRBV7-2 to TRBJ2-7; 13 bases map to TRBD2. The CDR3 length is 16 residues. Germline V gene sequence: CDR1 SGHTA, CDR2 FQGNSA. After removal of 4 bases from V and 2 bases from J, the junction contained 5 bases not matched to a gene. The CDR3 bases are TGTGCCAGCAGCTCATGGGGGACTAGCGGGGCCTACGAGCAGTACTTC. It is translated as CASSSWGTSGAYEQYF. Combining the CDR3 with reference TRBV7-2 and TRBJ2-7 gives the whole variable domain GAGVSQSPSNKVTEKGKDVELRCDPISGHTALYWYRQSLGQGLEFLIYFQGNSAPDKSGLPSDRFSAERTGGSVSTLTIQRTQQEDSAVYLCASSSWGTSGAYEQYFGPGTRLTVT.

This clone was seen a single time. The J gene is TRBJ2-3, the V gene TRBV5-1, with TRBD1 identical over 8 bases. Per the germline V gene, CDR1 is SGHRS and CDR2 is YFSETQ. With V trimmed by 4 bases and J by 4 bases, 5 bases remained unmatched. CDR3 size: 14 residues. CDR3 sequence (DNA): TGCGCCAGCAGCGAGGGACAGGCTCCAGATACGCAGTATTTT. Translated, it gives CASSEGQAPDTQYF.

The gene calls are TRBV5-1 and TRBJ1-2; D is possibly TRBD1 (6 bases). CDR3 length: 15 amino acids. V gave up 2 bases and J gave up 4 bases, with 15 bases separating them. The germline V gene has CDR1 SGHRS and CDR2 YFSETQ. CDR3 in amino acids: CASSFGDTSFYGYTF. The CDR3 DNA sequence: TGCGCCAGCAGCTTTGGGGACACCAGTTTCTATGGCTACACCTTC. The full variable domain, rest sourced from reference TRBV5-1 and TRBJ1-2, is KAGVTQTPRYLIKTRGQQVTLSCSPISGHRSVSWYQQTPGQGLQFLFEYFSETQRNKGNFPGRFSGRQFSNSRSEMNVSTLELGDSALYLCASSFGDTSFYGYTFGSGTRLTVV.

The chain recombines TRBV19 with TRBJ2-2, with 9 bases aligning to TRBD1. V trimming: 5 bases; J trimming: 6 bases; junction bases outside the gene matches: 16. Germline CDR1 is LNHDA and CDR2 is SQIVND (reference sequence). The CDR3 consists of 18 residues. The DNA for the CDR3 is TGTGCCAGTAGTCCCACGGACAGGGGATTCAATCTCCCCGGGGAGCTGTTTTTT. Translated: CASSPTDRGFNLPGELFF.

The chain carries TRBV6-5 and TRBJ1-2; a weak D match, TRBD1 (5 bases). The CDR3 totals 15 residues. Per germline, CDR1 MNHEY and CDR2 SVGAGI. V was cut by 8 bases and J by 4 bases, with 20 bases left in between. CDR3 region: CASDTGGEGSYGYTF. The DNA for the CDR3 is TGTGCCAGCGACACAGGCGGGGAGGGCAGCTATGGCTACACCTTC.

This chain links TRBV5-6 with TRBJ2-1, with D tentatively TRBD1 (5 bases). The V gene lost 0 bases and the J gene lost 16 bases, with 11 bases spanning the gap. Germline V gives CDR1 SGHDT, CDR2 YYEEEE. The CDR3 is 11 amino acids. CDR3: CASSLGRATFF. Written as DNA, the CDR3 is TGTGCCAGCAGCTTGGGCAGGGCTACTTTCTTC.

The CDR3 reads CASSVQGLETQYF. The CDR3 DNA reads as TGTGCCAGCAGTGTACAGGGGTTAGAGACCCAGTACTTC. J is TRBJ2-5 and V is TRBV2; 7 bases match TRBD1. The CDR3 length is 13 residues. V shed 4 bases, J shed 4 bases, and the junction held 3 bases outside the gene matches. The germline V gene has CDR1 SNHLY and CDR2 FYNNEI.

V gene TRBV4-3 combines with J gene TRBJ2-2; a weak D match, TRBD1 (6 bases). Trimming took 2 bases from V and 6 from J, leaving 7 bases between them. In germline, CDR1 is LGHNA, CDR2 YSLEER. The CDR3 contains 13 residues. The CDR3 protein is CASSQSGAGELFF. The DNA for the CDR3 is TGCGCCAGCAGCCAATCAGGGGCCGGGGAGCTGTTTTTT.

The rearrangement joins TRBV5-1 to TRBJ1-1; D unclear. Germline loops: CDR1 SGHRS, CDR2 YFSETQ. Between the trimmed V and J ends, which lost 0 bases and 5 bases, there was a span of 11 bases. The CDR3 runs to 14 residues. CDR3 loop: CASSLEHPRTEAFF. DNA of the CDR3: TGCGCCAGCAGCTTGGAGCATCCGAGGACTGAAGCTTTCTTT.

The rearrangement uses TRBV28 and TRBJ2-2; tentatively, D is TRBD2 (6 bases). The V end was cut by 5 bases, the J end by 4 bases, with 11 bases between. CDR1 MDHEN and CDR2 SYDVKM come from the germline V gene. This CDR3 comprises 14 residues. The chain's CDR3 is CASSPGASTGELFF. In DNA, the CDR3 is TGTGCCAGCAGTCCGGGAGCCAGCACCGGGGAGCTGTTTTTT.

The gene calls are TRBV28 and TRBJ1-5; 9 nucleotides agree with TRBD1. The CDR3 consists of 14 residues. V was clipped by 6 bases and J by 9 bases; unmatched bases: 9. Germline CDR1 MDHEN, CDR2 SYDVKM. The CDR3: CASSLIQGQGPQHF. In DNA form, the CDR3 reads TGTGCCAGCAGCTTAATACAGGGACAGGGGCCCCAGCATTTT.

The V and J genes are TRBV3-1 (or the pseudogene TRBV3-2) and TRBJ1-2; D may be TRBD1 (6 bases). The germline gives CDR1 LGHDT, CDR2 YNNKEL (reference sequence). Deletions cut 2 bases from V and 9 bases from J, with 19 bases between. The CDR3 loop spans 15 amino acids. As DNA, the CDR3 is TGTGCCAGCAGCCAAACGCCAGGGGAATTGACCCGCTACACCTTC. Its translation: CASSQTPGELTRYTF.

Judged by abundance, this clone is medium-sized. This rearrangement joins TRBV4-3 to TRBJ2-7; D is possibly TRBD2 (5 bases). Trimming took off 1 base at V and 6 bases at J, with 16 bases between the two ends. This CDR3 contains 15 residues. Germline V gene data show CDR1 as LGHNA and CDR2 as YSLEER. CDR3 sequence (DNA): TGCGCCAGCAGCCAAGGGTGGGCGGACTCGGCCGAGCAGTACTTC. Residues: CASSQGWADSAEQYF.

This chain connects TRBV6-5 to TRBJ1-3; D possibly corresponds to TRBD1 (5 bases). Germline CDR1 is MNHEY and CDR2 is SVGAGI. V was pared by 10 bases and J by 0 bases, with 13 bases between. The length of the CDR3 is 14 residues. This chain's CDR3 is CAKGSRSSGNTIYF. The CDR3 DNA follows: TGTGCCAAGGGGTCACGGTCCTCTGGAAACACCATATATTTT.

This rearrangement joins TRBV5-8 to TRBJ1-4, with D maybe TRBD1 (6 bases). Germline assignment: CDR1 SGHTS and CDR2 YDEGEE. This CDR3 is built from 13 residues. V was shortened by 7 bases and J by 6 bases, with 13 bases between the two germline ends. For the CDR3, the DNA is TGTGCCAGCCGCGGACAGCGCTATGAAAAACTGTTTTTT. Translated, it gives CASRGQRYEKLFF.

This chain joins TRBV14 and TRBJ1-6; 7 nucleotides match TRBD1. Germline V gene lookup returns CDR1 SGHDN and CDR2 FVKESK. The J segment lost 0 bases and the V segment lost 1 base, leaving 21 bases of the junction unmatched. CDR3 size: 23 residues. CDR3 sequence (DNA): TGTGCCAGCAGCCAAGGGATGGCCCAGACAGGGAAACTCTCTATCTCCTATAATTCACCCCTCCACTTT. Its translation: CASSQGMAQTGKLSISYNSPLHF. The variable domain in full, completed from reference TRBV14 and TRBJ1-6, reads EAGVTQFPSHSVIEKGQTVTLRCDPISGHDNLYWYRRVMGKEIKFLLHFVKESKQDESGMPNNRFLAERTGGTYSTLKVQPAELEDSGVYFCASSQGMAQTGKLSISYNSPLHFGNGTRLTVT.